This entry describes one TCR beta chain. These data originate in a study of Ad26.COV2.S vaccination and SARS-CoV-2 variants. On the study more broadly: Donor was in the COV1001 Ad26.COV2.S trial arm.

CDR3 length equals 15 residues. Trimming removed 4 bases at V and 9 bases at J, with 19 bases between. Germline values: CDR1 LNHDA, CDR2 SQIVND (reference sequence). Documented treatment: roughly 20 received Ad26.COV2.S at low or high dose, single or two shots; five or six received placebo; per-sample allocation not given. All samples were drawn on day 63, counting from the first vaccine or placebo injection. Only in-frame clones appear in the TCRdb table, and some are missing; sequencing was by immunoSEQ multiplex PCR. This sample has about 260,000 clones; roughly nine tenths occur once, and the top ten carry less than 3.5%.

The sample was peripheral blood, taken in a trial of Ad26.COV2.S vaccine versus placebo. The rearrangement links TRBV19 to TRBJ2-1; D is perhaps TRBD2 (6 bases). The clonotype originates from a person between 18 and 65 years old who received the Ad26.COV2.S COVID-19 vaccine or a placebo. The CDR3 DNA sequence: TGTGCCAGTAGTAATCTCCCGGGAGTGGTGGGTGAGCAGTTCTTC. Its translation: CASSNLPGVVGEQFF.